Below, one T cell receptor (beta chain) is given with its context. Its antigen target is currently unknown. No base qualities exist here, and no much larger clone lies one base off it. These data come from a study of T-cell memory formation after mild COVID-19 (dated by TCRdb to the early 2020s). Concerning the study at large: TCR sequence clusters from the two donors were found to be largely donor specific. In two donors, T-cell clones that expanded and contracted after mild COVID-19 were tracked by sequencing TCRalpha and TCRbeta repertoires over time. Two young, previously healthy adult volunteers made up the cohort, one male and one female.

The reads were generated on an Illumina NovaSeq 6000. Using 5'RACE with constant-segment primers, TCRalpha and TCRbeta cDNA libraries were constructed, with sample barcodes and unique molecular identifiers added in the process. Trizol reagent was used to extract RNA from every sample. The libraries were amplified in two PCR steps, and the second step added a second sample barcode and Illumina TruSeq adapters. Libraries were sequenced on an Illumina NovaSeq with 2 x 150 bp paired-end reads. On the study's bioinformatics: Demultiplexing of reads and collapsing into UMI-guided consensus sequences were performed with migec v1.2.7. Using mixcr v2.1.11, UMI consensuses were aligned to TRA and TRB V and J templates and then assembled into clonotypes. Clonotypes were classified as expanded or contracted when called significant by both edgeR and NoisET, with noise models trained on biological replicates. For edgeR calls, a false discovery rate-adjusted p below 0.01 and a log2 fold-change threshold of 1 were applied. PCA with hierarchical clustering of max-normalized trajectories of the 1000 most abundant clonotypes was used as exploratory dynamics analysis. The CD4 or CD8 phenotype of responding clones was assigned using the separately sequenced CD4+ and CD8+ repertoires. The public reads were reanalyzed by TCRdb: fastp trimming at Q25, MiXCR alignment, in-frame beta chains only. All rows with the same CDR3 protein become a single entry with the most common DNA and genes. The V and J calls were determined by TCRdb, not by the authors. In all, the sample holds about 210,000 distinct CDR3 sequences, and approximately 30% of those were seen once. The ten top clones hold 9.5% to 12% of the sample.

Broader findings and caveats from the paper: Whether the second-wave clones peaking on day 37 were SARS-CoV-2 specific was not confirmed. Contracting CD4+ clones were found mainly in CM and EM memory subsets, while CD8+ clones were enriched in EMRA. The study covered only a couple of mild cases, and larger cohorts including severe cases with pre-infection samples were considered necessary. Some responding clones were found in pre-infection memory, which suggests that pre-existing cross-reactive memory T cells took part in the SARS-CoV-2 response. From day 15 to 85, contracting clones showed balanced CD4/CD8 phenotypes, whereas a second wave of clones that expanded from day 15 to 37 leaned towards CD4+.

Ficoll-Paque density gradient centrifugation was the method used to isolate PBMCs. This TCR derives from an adult woman who had mild COVID-19 (a few samples of this study predate the infection). The sample titles of this study are shuffled in the database, so cell type and time point are left out; the donor was told from shared clones. The sample was PBMCs or a T cell subset sorted from them (not recorded which).

The CDR3 here reads CASSEDRPGKQFF. In nucleotide form, the sequence is TGTGCCAGCAGTGAGGACAGGCCTGGGAAGCAGTTCTTC. In this chain, TRBV6-4 is recombined with TRBJ2-1, with 7 junctional bases fitting TRBD1. Sequences MRHNA (CDR1) and SNTAGT (CDR2) are obtained from the germline V gene. There are 13 amino acids in the CDR3, from cysteine to phenylalanine inclusive. Solely the CDR3 DNA is kept, with 39 bases framed from the first base. V has 3 bases trimmed and J has 11 bases trimmed; junction bases matching no gene number 7.